This entry lists 26 T cell receptor beta chains sequenced from one sample in a study of cytomegalovirus exposure and HLA in healthy donors. The PCR employed 60 Vbeta primers together with 13 Jbeta primers. The protocol was immunoSEQ multiplex PCR, while the TCRdb copy is restricted to in-frame clones and leaves out a portion. The sample yields approximately 130,000 clones, 60% to 85% seen once. Source material: PBMCs. The receptors derive from a woman aged 40 to 50 in good health and CMV-seronegative.

The chain joins TRBV5-8 to TRBJ2-3; TRBD2 matches at 7 bases. This CDR3 has 17 residues. CDR1 and CDR2 from the germline V gene are SGHTS and YDEGEE. V lost 7 bases, J lost 3 bases, and 17 bases stayed unmatched. Written as DNA, the CDR3 is TGTGCCAGCGCTGAGGGGCGGGGGTACTTTTTGACAGATACGCAGTATTTT. It codes for CASAEGRGYFLTDTQYF.

V is TRBV7-3 and J is TRBJ1-3, with 8 bases lining up with TRBD1. The germline gives CDR1 SGHTA, CDR2 FQGTGA. V lost 5 bases to trimming and J lost 7 bases; unmatched junction nucleotides: 13. The CDR3 consists of 16 residues. The CDR3 DNA is TGTGCCAGCAGCCCAAACCCGGGACAGGTCGGGAACACCATATATTTT. It codes for CASSPNPGQVGNTIYF.

This chain connects TRBV28 to TRBJ1-4, with 8 nucleotides matching TRBD1. The trim removed 6 bases at V and 3 bases at J, leaving 9 bases unmatched. The germline CDR1 and CDR2 sequences are MDHEN and SYDVKM. There are 16 residues in the CDR3. The CDR3 DNA reads TGTGCCAGCAGGGTAACGGTACAGGGGGCTAATGAAAAACTGTTTTTT. Translating gives CASRVTVQGANEKLFF.

This chain links TRBV10-3 with TRBJ1-2, with a weak D call TRBD1 (6 bases). V lost 0 bases, J lost 8 bases, and 19 bases lay in between. The CDR3 is made up of 16 amino acids. Germline lookup yields CDR1 ENHRY and CDR2 SYGVKD. The chain's CDR3 is CAISESKTGPFRGYTF. CDR3 nucleotides: TGTGCCATCAGTGAGTCGAAGACAGGACCATTTCGGGGCTACACCTTC.

The chain links TRBV2 to TRBJ1-1, with TRBD1 identical over 7 bases. V lost 8 bases and J lost 4; bases outside the gene matches: 10. Germline-derived CDR1 and CDR2 are SNHLY and FYNNEI. There are 14 residues in the CDR3. As DNA, the CDR3 is TGTGCCAGCGGAGAAACAGGGGTGGGCACTGAAGCTTTCTTT. It is translated as CASGETGVGTEAFF.

The chain links TRBV6-5 to TRBJ2-7, with 13 bases fitting TRBD2. Looked up from germline, CDR1 is MNHEY and CDR2 is SVGAGI. CDR3 length equals 14 residues. V trimming: 3 bases; J trimming: 10 bases; junction bases outside the gene matches: 6. The CDR3 bases are TGTGCCAGCAGTTATTGGACTAGCGGGGGTCTCCAGTACTTC. Protein: CASSYWTSGGLQYF.

The V and J genes are TRBV5-8 and TRBJ2-5, with 7 bases matching TRBD1. The CDR3 is 16 amino acids. CDR1 is SGHTS and CDR2 is YDEGEE in the germline V gene. Trimming at V came to 1 base and at J to 2 bases, leaving 8 bases not matched to a gene. The CDR3 coding sequence is TGTGCCAGCAGCTTGAAAGGGGACAGCCCACAAGAGACCCAGTACTTC. Its translation: CASSLKGDSPQETQYF. The whole variable domain, remainder taken from reference TRBV5-8 and TRBJ2-5, is EAGVTQSPTHLIKTRGQQATLRCSPISGHTSVYWYQQALGLGLQFLLWYDEGEERNRGNFPPRFSGRQFPNYSSELNVNALELEDSALYLCASSLKGDSPQETQYFGPGTRLLVL.

The chain recombines TRBV7-9 with TRBJ2-5; D might be TRBD2 (6 bases). The germline V gene has CDR1 SEHNR and CDR2 FQNEAQ (reference sequence). This CDR3 is 12 amino acids long. Trimming took 6 bases from V and 5 from J, leaving 10 bases between them. This CDR3 reads CASRSGGETQYF. CDR3 coding DNA: TGTGCCAGCAGGAGTGGGGGGGAGACCCAGTACTTC.

This clone was detected once. The rearrangement joins TRBV19 to TRBJ1-2; 9 nucleotides align to TRBD1. The CDR3 extends over 12 amino acids. Looked up from germline, CDR1 is LNHDA and CDR2 is SQIVND (reference sequence). Trimming cost V 8 bases and J 4 bases; bases outside gene matches: 2. CDR3 DNA: TGTGCCAGTGGGGACAGGGCCTATGGCTACACCTTC. It encodes CASGDRAYGYTF.

This sequence joins TRBV4-2 and TRBJ2-3; a possible D gene is TRBD2 (7 bases). Germline CDR1 reads LGHNA; CDR2 reads YNFKEQ. The germline V and J ends were trimmed by 0 bases and 4 bases, with 14 bases remaining between them. This CDR3 has 16 amino acids. The CDR3 region is CASSQDRGGQADTQYF. As DNA, the CDR3 is TGTGCCAGCAGCCAAGATAGGGGGGGCCAGGCAGATACGCAGTATTTT.

Concerning this clone: One junction end disagrees with the germline gene, perhaps due to a read error. V is TRBV11-2 and J is TRBJ1-4, with 8 positions matching TRBD1. The CDR3 totals 14 residues. Germline V lookup: CDR1 SGHAT, CDR2 FQNNGV. The CDR3 DNA is TGTGCTAGCAGCCGTGGACAGGGAGGTGAAAAACTGTTTTTT. Amino acids: CASSRGQGGEKLFF.

V usage is TRBV27 and J usage is TRBJ2-1; 8 bases are shared with TRBD2. V was clipped by 6 bases and J by 4 bases; unmatched bases: 8. The CDR3 extends over 15 amino acids. Germline V lookup: CDR1 MNHEY, CDR2 SMNVEV (reference sequence). The CDR3 DNA reads as TGTGCCAGCAGCTTGGCTAGCGGGCAGTACAATGAGCAGTTCTTC. Translation: CASSLASGQYNEQFF.

This clone has only one observation. The V gene is TRBV7-2, the J gene TRBJ2-1; 10 nucleotides line up with TRBD2. Trimming removed 5 bases from V and 8 bases from J; junction bases left unmatched: 9. The germline gives CDR1 SGHTA, CDR2 FQGNSA. The CDR3 is 15 residues long. The CDR3 protein is CASSMLAGVSDEQFF. In DNA, the CDR3 is TGTGCCAGCAGCATGCTAGCGGGAGTAAGCGATGAGCAGTTCTTC.

This sequence joins TRBV28 and TRBJ2-3, with 11 bases lining up with TRBD2. This CDR3 is built from 19 residues. CDR1 and CDR2 from the germline V gene are MDHEN and SYDVKM. The junction had 15 bases not matched to a gene; V was cut back by 4 bases and J by 3 bases. CDR3 amino acids: CASSSGFFRLAGGTDTQYF. For the CDR3, the DNA is TGTGCCAGCAGTTCGGGATTTTTCCGGCTAGCGGGAGGAACAGATACGCAGTATTTT.

In this sample, this clone turned up once. Within the sample, other DNA sequences also encode this same CDR3. The chain has TRBV27 and TRBJ2-7; D unclear. This CDR3 comprises 13 residues. The ends were cut back, 0 bases at V and 1 base at J, with 4 bases in the middle. The V gene's germline CDR1 is MNHEY and CDR2 SMNVEV (reference sequence). CDR3 region: CASSLSGSYEQYF. The CDR3 bases are TGTGCCAGCAGTTTATCCGGGTCCTACGAGCAGTACTTC.

This clone was seen only once. This rearrangement joins TRBV30 to TRBJ2-1; 12 nucleotides align to TRBD2. CDR3 size: 15 residues. Germline CDR1 GTSNPN, CDR2 SVGIG (reference sequence). The trim removed 0 bases at V and 4 bases at J, leaving 1 base unmatched. The CDR3 sequence: CAWSVGTSGYNEQFF. The CDR3 DNA reads as TGTGCCTGGAGTGTCGGGACTAGCGGGTACAATGAGCAGTTCTTC.

The gene calls are TRBV19 and TRBJ1-5, with D possibly being TRBD1 (5 bases). The V gene's germline CDR1 is LNHDA and CDR2 SQIVND (reference sequence). V was cut by 6 bases and J by 1 base, with 13 bases left in between. The CDR3 contains 15 residues. In nucleotides, the CDR3 is TGTGCCAGTAGCAGGCAACAGGAAAGCAATCAGCCCCAGCATTTT. Its protein is CASSRQQESNQPQHF.

The CDR3 region is CASRGGYNSPLHF. In DNA, the CDR3 is TGTGCCAGCCGTGGAGGCTATAATTCACCCCTCCACTTT. The chain joins TRBV28 to TRBJ1-6; the D is unclear. V was shortened by 8 bases and J by 3 bases, with 8 bases between the two germline ends. Germline-derived CDR1 and CDR2 are MDHEN and SYDVKM. This CDR3 is built from 13 residues. The full variable domain, completed using reference TRBV28 and TRBJ1-6, is DVKVTQSSRYLVKRTGEKVFLECVQDMDHENMFWYRQDPGLGLRLIYFSYDVKMKEKGDIPEGYSVSREKKERFSLILESASTNQTSMYLCASRGGYNSPLHFGNGTRLTVT.

V and J are TRBV7-9 and TRBJ1-4; possible D gene TRBD1, 6 bases. The CDR3 consists of 14 residues. Germline CDR1 SEHNR, CDR2 FQNEAQ (reference sequence). V shed 6 bases and J shed 6 bases, with 14 bases lying between them. The DNA for the CDR3 is TGTGCCAGCAGGGGGGCCTCCACCCATGAAAAACTGTTTTTT. Translated, it gives CASRGASTHEKLFF.

The V gene is TRBV2, the J gene TRBJ1-1; tentatively, D is TRBD1 (6 bases). CDR1 is SNHLY, CDR2 FYNNEI, per germline. V gave up 5 bases and J gave up 2 bases, with 12 bases separating them. There are 14 residues in the CDR3. CDR3 sequence: CASSIGQLNTEAFF. CDR3 nucleotide sequence: TGTGCCAGCAGTATCGGACAGCTAAACACTGAAGCTTTCTTT.

The V gene is TRBV5-1, the J gene TRBJ2-1; 9 nucleotides agree with TRBD2. CDR1 is SGHRS and CDR2 is YFSETQ in the germline V gene. V dropped 0 bases and J dropped 7; count of bases not matched to a gene: 8. This CDR3 contains 16 residues. This CDR3 reads CASSLGGTSKSNEQFF. CDR3 DNA: TGCGCCAGCAGCTTGGGCGGGACTAGCAAGTCAAATGAGCAGTTCTTC.

This clone was seen a few times. The V call is TRBV7-9, the J call TRBJ2-1, with 8 bases fitting TRBD2. V lost 5 bases and J lost 10; bases outside the gene matches: 4. This CDR3 is built from 12 residues. Germline V gives CDR1 SEHNR, CDR2 FQNEAQ (reference sequence). CDR3 coding DNA: TGTGCCAGCAGCCCAATAGCGGGGGAGCAGTTCTTC. Translated, it gives CASSPIAGEQFF. Together with reference TRBV7-9 and TRBJ2-1, the CDR3 gives the full variable domain: DTGVSQNPRHKITKRGQNVTFRCDPISEHNRLYWYRQTLGQGPEFLTYFQNEAQLEKSRLLSDRFSAERPKGSFSTLEIQRTEQGDSAMYLCASSPIAGEQFFGPGTRLTVL.

This chain joins TRBV6-1 and TRBJ1-1; 7 bases agree with TRBD1. This CDR3 comprises 13 residues. Germline V gene data show CDR1 as MNHNS and CDR2 as SASEGT. J lost 6 bases, V lost 3 bases, and 4 bases had no gene match. The CDR3 sequence: CASSEGTAPEAFF. The CDR3 DNA is TGTGCCAGCAGTGAGGGGACAGCACCTGAAGCTTTCTTT.

The chain is built from TRBV6-6 and TRBJ2-5; D gene unclear. Germline V gene sequence: CDR1 MNHNY, CDR2 SVGAGI (reference sequence). The CDR3 runs to 14 residues. Trimming took off 6 bases at V and 5 bases at J, with 16 bases between the two ends. The CDR3 is CASRRTEMTETQYF. The DNA for the CDR3 is TGTGCCAGCAGGCGCACAGAAATGACGGAGACCCAGTACTTC.

The rearrangement links TRBV29-1 to TRBJ2-1, with D possibly matching TRBD1 (5 bases). CDR1 SQVTM and CDR2 ANQGSEA come from the germline V gene. V was trimmed by 5 bases and J by 6 bases, leaving 17 bases between them. The CDR3 contains 14 residues. DNA of the CDR3: TGCAGCGTTTGCAGGGTTGAGGTTTGCAATGAGCAGTTCTTC. It is translated as CSVCRVEVCNEQFF.

The rearrangement uses TRBV5-1 and TRBJ1-5; tentatively, D is TRBD1 (5 bases). V lost 5 bases to trimming and J lost 5 bases, with 14 bases between them. The CDR3 is 14 amino acids. Germline CDR1 SGHRS, CDR2 YFSETQ. The CDR3 bases are TGCGCCAGCAGTCCAGGGCGGCCGGATCAGCCCCAGCATTTT. It encodes CASSPGRPDQPQHF.